The 23 T cell receptor beta chains listed next were all sequenced from one sample in a study of T cells in narcolepsy. The table came from immunoSEQ multiplex PCR; TCRdb's copy has only in-frame clones and leaves some out. The sample lists tens of thousands of clones, roughly 87% occurring once. Sequenced material: CD45RA- memory CD4+ T cells from PBMCs. Receptors originate from a human donor with narcolepsy.

The chain recombines TRBV30 with TRBJ1-5; D ambiguous. Germline CDR1 and CDR2: GTSNPN and SVGIG (reference sequence). The CDR3 loop spans 13 amino acids. Trimming left V 0 bases short and J 4 bases short, with 7 bases between. The CDR3 sequence: CAWSVLPNQPQHF. The DNA of the CDR3 is TGTGCCTGGAGTGTACTCCCTAATCAGCCCCAGCATTTT.

This chain connects TRBV30 to TRBJ1-1, with D unclear. The CDR3 is made up of 13 amino acids. Trimming stripped 0 bases from V and 4 bases from J, with 9 bases between. Germline CDR1 and CDR2: GTSNPN and SVGIG (reference sequence). CDR3 nucleotide sequence: TGTGCCTGGAGTGTCGGGGAAGGCACTGAAGCTTTCTTT. This gives the protein CAWSVGEGTEAFF. The full variable domain, rest sourced from reference TRBV30 and TRBJ1-1, is SQTIHQWPATLVQPVGSPLSLECTVEGTSNPNLYWYRQAAGRGLQLLFYSVGIGQISSEVPQNLSASRPQDRQFILSSKKLLLSDSGFYLCAWSVGEGTEAFFGQGTRLTVV.

The chain employs TRBV7-6 and TRBJ2-7, with 11 bases lining up with TRBD1. The junction had 5 bases not matched to a gene; V was cut back by 5 bases and J by 5 bases. The CDR3 consists of 14 residues. CDR1 SGHVS and CDR2 FNYEAQ come from the germline V gene. As DNA, the CDR3 is TGTGCCAGCAGCCCCCGGACAGGGGGCGACGAGCAGTACTTC. Translating gives CASSPRTGGDEQYF.

The V and J genes are TRBV30 and TRBJ2-1; the D gene is possibly TRBD1 (5 bases). CDR1 and CDR2 from the germline V gene are GTSNPN and SVGIG (reference sequence). Deletions cut 2 bases from V and 3 bases from J, with 11 bases between. The CDR3 length is 14 residues. CDR3: CAWSKAGRYNEQFF. CDR3 DNA sequence: TGTGCCTGGAGTAAGGCAGGGCGCTACAATGAGCAGTTCTTC.

This chain joins TRBV7-3 and TRBJ2-1; 7 nucleotides line up with TRBD2. Germline CDR1 is SGHTA and CDR2 is FQGTGA. This CDR3 spans 15 amino acids. J gave up 5 bases and V 0 bases, and 4 bases lay outside the gene matches. The CDR3 DNA reads TGTGCCAGCAGCTTAACGTTGGGAGGGCACAATGAGCAGTTCTTC. It encodes CASSLTLGGHNEQFF.

This clone was picked up a small number of times. The rearrangement joins TRBV18 to TRBJ1-1, with D tentatively TRBD1 (6 bases). Trimming left V 3 bases short and J 11 bases short, with 22 bases between. The germline V gene encodes CDR1 KGHSH and CDR2 LQKENI. There are 15 residues in the CDR3. The CDR3 DNA reads TGTGCCAGCTCACCCCTTCCCATAGGGGGGAGCGAGGCTTTCTTT. Translation gives CASSPLPIGGSEAFF.

The chain links TRBV15 to TRBJ1-3; tentative D call: TRBD1 (5 bases). Germline V lookup: CDR1 LNHNV, CDR2 YYDKDF (reference sequence). The V gene lost 3 bases and the J gene lost 6 bases, with 15 bases spanning the gap. The CDR3 has 15 residues. This CDR3 is CATSRDKAHENTIYF. In DNA, the CDR3 is TGTGCCACCAGCAGGGACAAAGCTCATGAAAACACCATATATTTT.

The chain has TRBV7-2 and TRBJ2-5, with D uncertain. This CDR3 is built from 14 residues. Trimming left V 3 bases short and J 0 bases short, with 8 bases between. Germline V gene data show CDR1 as SGHTA and CDR2 as FQGNSA. The CDR3 region is CASSFPDHQETQYF. The CDR3 bases are TGTGCCAGCAGCTTCCCGGACCACCAAGAGACCCAGTACTTC.

This chain links TRBV7-2 with TRBJ2-5; 10 bases agree with TRBD1. Trimming removed 7 bases from V and 5 bases from J; junction bases left unmatched: 10. The CDR3 spans 15 residues. Germline CDR1 is SGHTA and CDR2 is FQGNSA. Here the CDR3 reads CASNDRGRWGETQYF. CDR3 bases: TGTGCCAGCAACGACAGGGGGCGCTGGGGCGAGACCCAGTACTTC.

The rearrangement uses TRBV5-1 and TRBJ2-5, with no clear D. V was shortened by 5 bases and J by 0 bases, with 20 bases between the two germline ends. The length of the CDR3 is 17 residues. CDR1 and CDR2 from the germline V gene are SGHRS and YFSETQ. The CDR3 DNA reads TGCGCCAGCAGTTTTGCCGTTTCAGGAAGGGACCAAGAGACCCAGTACTTC. It codes for CASSFAVSGRDQETQYF.

The rearrangement joins TRBV5-4 to TRBJ2-6; D remains ambiguous. Germline lookup yields CDR1 SGHNT and CDR2 YYREEE (reference sequence). CDR3 length equals 15 residues. Trimming took off 0 bases at V and 2 bases at J, with 6 bases between the two ends. DNA for the CDR3: TGTGCCAGCAGCTTGGTCCAGGCTGGGGCCAACGTCCTGACTTTC. Amino acid sequence: CASSLVQAGANVLTF.

The CDR3 DNA is TGTGCCAGCAGTACGGACAGGATCCACGAGCAGTACTTC. Protein: CASSTDRIHEQYF. The V and J genes are TRBV6-5 and TRBJ2-7; 7 nucleotides agree with TRBD1. Unmatched junction bases numbered 6, after V lost 5 bases and J lost 5 bases. This CDR3 contains 13 residues. Germline values: CDR1 MNHEY, CDR2 SVGAGI.

The chain links TRBV5-1 to TRBJ2-1, with D perhaps matching TRBD2 (6 bases). The CDR3 consists of 15 residues. Trimming took off 2 bases at V and 2 bases at J, with 11 bases between the two ends. Germline V gene data show CDR1 as SGHRS and CDR2 as YFSETQ. CDR3 in amino acids: CASSFSLAPYNEQFF. In nucleotides, the CDR3 is TGCGCCAGCAGCTTTTCACTAGCCCCCTACAATGAGCAGTTCTTC.

The chain is built from TRBV7-2 and TRBJ2-5, with D possibly matching TRBD2 (5 bases). CDR1 is SGHTA, CDR2 FQGNSA, per germline. Deletions cut 5 bases from V and 9 bases from J, with 28 bases between. The CDR3 spans 17 residues. In DNA, the CDR3 is TGTGCCAGCAGCCCATCCGGTGGGCGGCGCCGGGAAGTGGCCCAGTACTTC. Its translation: CASSPSGGRRREVAQYF.

This clone was seen more than once but under ten times. CDR3 DNA: TGTGCCACCAGGACTAGCGCCTTACACAATGAGCAGTTCTTC. Translating it yields CATRTSALHNEQFF. The chain couples TRBV19 to TRBJ2-1; 9 bases are shared with TRBD2. Unmatched junction bases numbered 9, after V lost 10 bases and J lost 5 bases. The CDR3 totals 14 residues. CDR1 and CDR2 from the germline V gene are LNHDA and SQIVND (reference sequence).

This chain joins TRBV14 and TRBJ2-3, with 14 bases that match TRBD2. V was pared by 4 bases and J by 6 bases, with 12 bases of the junction left unmatched. CDR3 length equals 18 residues. The germline gives CDR1 SGHDN, CDR2 FVKESK. The CDR3 sequence: CASSPGTSGSGRWDTQYF. CDR3 nucleotides: TGTGCCAGCAGCCCGGGGACTAGCGGGAGCGGTCGGTGGGATACGCAGTATTTT.

In this sample, this clone turned up once. The CDR3 reads CASSLMWGEPDTQYF. Written as DNA, the CDR3 is TGTGCCAGCAGCTTAATGTGGGGGGAACCAGATACGCAGTATTTT. The chain employs TRBV7-2 and TRBJ2-3; weak D call: TRBD2 (6 bases). This CDR3 comprises 15 residues. CDR1 and CDR2 (germline): SGHTA, FQGNSA. Deletions cut 2 bases from V and 4 bases from J, with 13 bases between.

The chain recombines TRBV19 with TRBJ2-2; TRBD2 might be the D (5 bases). Germline V gene sequence: CDR1 LNHDA, CDR2 SQIVND (reference sequence). The CDR3 is 15 residues long. Trimming removed 0 bases at V and 1 base at J, with 6 bases between. CDR3 sequence (DNA): TGTGCCAGTAGTATAGAGGACTTGAACACCGGGGAGCTGTTTTTT. This codes for CASSIEDLNTGELFF.

The V call is TRBV2, the J call TRBJ2-3, with 7 bases fitting TRBD2. This CDR3 is 18 amino acids long. J gave up 3 bases and V 3 bases, and 15 bases lay outside the gene matches. Germline assignment: CDR1 SNHLY and CDR2 FYNNEI. The CDR3 DNA reads as TGTGCCAGCAGTGACCCGGGCGGGAGAGGGCTAAGAACAGATACGCAGTATTTT. Translating it yields CASSDPGGRGLRTDTQYF.

V is TRBV7-9 and J is TRBJ1-1, with a possible D match to TRBD1 (6 bases). Germline CDR1 and CDR2: SEHNR and FQNEAQ (reference sequence). The germline V and J ends were trimmed by 7 bases and 1 base, with 13 bases remaining between them. This CDR3 has 14 residues. This CDR3 is CASTRTGSNTEAFF. Here the CDR3 DNA reads TGTGCCAGCACCCGAACAGGGTCGAACACTGAAGCTTTCTTT.

This chain links TRBV7-2 with TRBJ2-7, with 11 bases identical to TRBD2. The CDR3 is made up of 14 amino acids. The J segment lost 4 bases and the V segment lost 3 bases, leaving 2 bases of the junction unmatched. The germline V gene has CDR1 SGHTA and CDR2 FQGNSA. CDR3 residues: CASSFSGGAYEQYF. The CDR3 region has the DNA TGTGCCAGCAGCTTTAGCGGGGGGGCTTACGAGCAGTACTTC.

The chain links TRBV9 to TRBJ1-5; D not resolved. V was shortened by 7 bases and J by 0 bases, with 8 bases between the two germline ends. CDR3 length: 13 amino acids. CDR1 SGDLS and CDR2 YYNGEE come from the germline V gene. The CDR3 sequence is CASGKDSNQPQHF. For the CDR3, the DNA is TGTGCCAGCGGGAAGGATAGCAATCAGCCCCAGCATTTT. The full variable domain, in which reference TRBV9 and TRBJ1-5 provide the parts outside the CDR3, is DSGVTQTPKHLITATGQRVTLRCSPRSGDLSVYWYQQSLDQGLQFLIQYYNGEERAKGNILERFSAQQFPDLHSELNLSSLELGDSALYFCASGKDSNQPQHFGDGTRLSIL.

The chain carries TRBV7-2 and TRBJ2-7, with no clear D. The CDR3 runs 12 residues. Germline V CDR1 and CDR2: SGHTA, FQGNSA. V was trimmed by 5 bases and J by 1 base, leaving 6 bases between them. As DNA, the CDR3 is TGTGCCAGCAGCCCAAATTCCTACGAGCAGTACTTC. This translates into CASSPNSYEQYF.